Following are 17 T cell receptor beta chains from one sample sequenced in a study of blood T cell repertoires in COVID-19. The table came from immunoSEQ multiplex PCR; TCRdb's copy has only in-frame clones and leaves some out. The sample holds more than 95,000 clones, around four fifths seen once. The sample comprised peripheral blood. Source of these receptors: a man aged 25 to 40 with acute or convalescent COVID-19.

A single count supports this clone. The rearrangement uses TRBV7-9 and TRBJ2-7; 9 bases match TRBD1. Trimming removed 5 bases from V and 6 bases from J; junction bases left unmatched: 11. Per germline, CDR1 SEHNR and CDR2 FQNEAQ (reference sequence). This CDR3 has 15 amino acids. Written as DNA, the CDR3 is TGTGCCAGCAGCGACTTCCGGGACAGGGAGGGCGAGCAGTACGTC. Protein: CASSDFRDREGEQYV.

The chain uses TRBV7-9 and TRBJ2-5; perhaps TRBD1 as D (5 bases). With 7 bases removed from V and 5 bases from J, the gap between germline ends came to 14 bases. CDR1 SEHNR and CDR2 FQNEAQ come from the germline V gene (reference sequence). The CDR3 has 13 residues. The CDR3 loop reads CASTRGARETQYF. The CDR3 nucleotides are TGTGCCAGCACCCGTGGGGCGCGCGAGACCCAGTACTTC.

The chain has TRBV11-2 and TRBJ2-7, with 7 bases fitting TRBD2. The CDR3 runs 18 residues. Germline loops: CDR1 SGHAT, CDR2 FQNNGV. Losses at the gene ends were 5 bases for V and 0 bases for J; bases not matched to a gene: 16. Written as DNA, the CDR3 is TGTGCCAGCAGCCACACTCCGTCACGGCGGGACTACTCCTACGAGCAGTACTTC. Translation gives CASSHTPSRRDYSYEQYF.

This rearrangement joins TRBV6-5 to TRBJ1-2; a possible D gene is TRBD1 (5 bases). CDR1 is MNHEY and CDR2 is SVGAGI in the germline V gene. V lost 7 bases, J lost 2 bases, and 14 bases lay in between. The CDR3 length is 14 residues. Here the CDR3 reads CASTGVDGNYGYTF. In DNA, the CDR3 is TGTGCCAGCACGGGGGTGGACGGGAACTATGGCTACACCTTC.

This rearrangement joins TRBV24-1 to TRBJ2-1, with 7 positions matching TRBD2. Trimming cost V 2 bases and J 4 bases; bases outside gene matches: 4. The CDR3 is made up of 15 amino acids. The V gene's germline CDR1 is KGHDR and CDR2 SFDVKD. CDR3 DNA: TGTGCCACCAGTGATTCCAGGGAGGGTTACAATGAGCAGTTCTTC. This translates into CATSDSREGYNEQFF.

The chain is built from TRBV5-4 and TRBJ1-6; no clear D. The CDR3 sequence is 15 residues long. Germline V gene lookup returns CDR1 SGHNT and CDR2 YYREEE (reference sequence). V gave up 1 base and J gave up 9 bases, with 14 bases separating them. The DNA of the CDR3 is TGTGCCAGCAGCTTGCGGCAGGTGGATGGTTCACCCCTCCACTTT. Residues: CASSLRQVDGSPLHF.

The chain joins TRBV5-4 to TRBJ2-5; perhaps TRBD2 as D (6 bases). The CDR3 is 14 residues long. Germline V CDR1 and CDR2: SGHNT, YYREEE (reference sequence). Deletions cut 1 base from V and 1 base from J, with 8 bases between. As DNA, the CDR3 is TGTGCCAGCAGCTTGAGTAGCGGCCAAGAGACCCAGTACTTC. This translates into CASSLSSGQETQYF.

V is TRBV5-4 and J is TRBJ2-5; 8 bases are shared with TRBD2. The junction had 14 bases not matched to a gene; V was cut back by 3 bases and J by 7 bases. The CDR3 consists of 16 residues. Germline CDR1 is SGHNT and CDR2 is YYREEE (reference sequence). For the CDR3, the DNA is TGTGCCAGCAGCTCCACTTTAGCGGGGACGGGAGGGACCCAGTACTTC. Translation: CASSSTLAGTGGTQYF.

The chain combines TRBV19 with TRBJ1-3, with 7 bases matching TRBD1. The CDR3 spans 15 residues. V lost 7 bases and J lost 3; bases outside the gene matches: 9. CDR1 and CDR2 from the germline V gene are LNHDA and SQIVND (reference sequence). CDR3: CASTESRDSGNTIYF. The CDR3 nucleotides are TGTGCCAGTACTGAATCCCGGGACAGTGGAAACACCATATATTTT.

CDR3 protein: CASSFGFGVYTEAFF. Here the CDR3 DNA reads TGTGCCAGCAGCTTTGGGTTCGGGGTCTACACTGAAGCTTTCTTT. This sequence joins TRBV5-4 and TRBJ1-1, with D unclear. Germline CDR1 reads SGHNT; CDR2 reads YYREEE (reference sequence). Trimming took 2 bases from V and 3 from J, leaving 14 bases between them. The CDR3 is made up of 15 amino acids.

The chain employs TRBV4-1 and TRBJ2-4; 7 bases are a match to TRBD2. V dropped 0 bases and J dropped 0; count of bases not matched to a gene: 5. Germline-derived CDR1 and CDR2 are MGHRA and YSYEKL. The CDR3 spans 17 residues. DNA of the CDR3: TGCGCCAGCAGCCAAGATCTCCCTAGCGGAGCCAAAAACATTCAGTACTTC. It is translated as CASSQDLPSGAKNIQYF.

This clone was detected once. This rearrangement joins TRBV19 to TRBJ1-2, with D unresolved. This CDR3 spans 12 amino acids. V lost 8 bases to trimming and J lost 7 bases, with 14 bases between them. Germline values: CDR1 LNHDA, CDR2 SQIVND (reference sequence). For the CDR3, the DNA is TGTGCCAGTGGAGAGGAGTTTCTTGGCTACACCTTC. Its translation is CASGEEFLGYTF.

This clone showed up just once. This chain links TRBV7-6 with TRBJ1-2; D is perhaps TRBD1 (5 bases). Germline V gene data show CDR1 as SGHVS and CDR2 as FNYEAQ. The CDR3 contains 15 residues. Trimming cost V 5 bases and J 0 bases, with 13 bases left between them. Here the CDR3 DNA reads TGTGCCAGCAGCACCAGGTGGGGCCCTAACTATGGCTACACCTTC. It encodes CASSTRWGPNYGYTF.

The rearrangement joins TRBV6-2 or TRBV6-3 to TRBJ1-1; D gene unclear. Between the trimmed V and J ends, which lost 2 bases and 3 bases, there was a span of 13 bases. CDR3 length: 15 amino acids. The germline V gene encodes CDR1 MNHEY and CDR2 SVGEGT. The CDR3 is CASSYGGGRDTEAFF. The DNA for the CDR3 is TGTGCCAGCAGTTACGGCGGCGGCCGGGACACTGAAGCTTTCTTT.

This clone was counted between two and nine times. The V call is TRBV10-1, the J call TRBJ2-3; tentative D call: TRBD1 (6 bases). The CDR3 contains 13 residues. The V and J ends lost 4 bases and 2 bases respectively, with 7 bases between them. Germline assignment: CDR1 WNHNN and CDR2 SYGVQD (reference sequence). Written as DNA, the CDR3 is TGCGCCAGCAGTGGGGACAACACAGATACGCAGTATTTT. This codes for CASSGDNTDTQYF.

This clone appeared a few times. This rearrangement joins TRBV14 to TRBJ2-2, with 7 bases aligning to TRBD2. The germline V gene encodes CDR1 SGHDN and CDR2 FVKESK. The CDR3 contains 14 residues. V shed 4 bases and J 6 bases; nucleotides not matched to a gene: 5. CDR3: CASSLGLGAGELFF. DNA for the CDR3: TGTGCCAGCAGCCTCGGACTAGGAGCCGGGGAGCTGTTTTTT.

The CDR3 DNA reads TGTGCCAGCAGTGGCGAAACGAACACCGGGGAGCTGTTTTTT. It yields the protein CASSGETNTGELFF. The chain joins TRBV2 to TRBJ2-2; D is undetermined. Germline V lookup: CDR1 SNHLY, CDR2 FYNNEI. V lost 4 bases and J 0 bases, leaving 6 bases between the germline ends. This CDR3 comprises 14 residues.